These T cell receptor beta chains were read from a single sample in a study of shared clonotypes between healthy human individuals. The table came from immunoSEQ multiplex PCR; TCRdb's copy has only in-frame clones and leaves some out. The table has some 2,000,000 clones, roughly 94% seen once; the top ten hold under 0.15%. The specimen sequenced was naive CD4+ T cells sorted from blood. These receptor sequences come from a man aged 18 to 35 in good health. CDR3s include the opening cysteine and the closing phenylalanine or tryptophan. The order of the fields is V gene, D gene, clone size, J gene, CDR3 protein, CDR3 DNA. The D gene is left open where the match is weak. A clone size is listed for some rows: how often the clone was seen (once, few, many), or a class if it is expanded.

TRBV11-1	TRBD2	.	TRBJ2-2	CASSLERGGTGELFF	TGTGCCAGCAGCTTGGAGCGGGGGGGCACCGGGGAGCTGTTTTTT
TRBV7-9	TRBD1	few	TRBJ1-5	CASSQTGLSNQPQHF	TGTGCCAGCAGCCAGACAGGGCTGAGTAATCAGCCCCAGCATTTT
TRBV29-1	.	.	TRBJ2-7	CSVLPGYAYEQYF	TGCAGCGTTTTACCAGGCTACGCCTACGAGCAGTACTTC
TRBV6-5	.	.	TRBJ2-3	CASSYSPVSTDTQYF	TGTGCCAGCAGTTACTCCCCGGTTAGCACAGATACGCAGTATTTT
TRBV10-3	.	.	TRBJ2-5	CAISPGAETQYF	TGTGCCATCAGCCCCGGGGCAGAGACCCAGTACTTC
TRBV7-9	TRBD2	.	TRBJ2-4	CASSPGLAGVFLAKNIQYF	TGTGCCAGCAGCCCGGGACTAGCGGGAGTATTTCTCGCCAAAAACATTCAGTACTTC
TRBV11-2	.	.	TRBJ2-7	CASSLGAAAYEQYF	TGTGCCAGCAGCTTAGGGGCGGCCGCCTACGAGCAGTACTTC
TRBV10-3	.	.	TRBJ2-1	CAISEPSYSENEQFF	TGTGCCATCAGTGAACCTAGCTATTCTGAAAATGAGCAGTTCTTC
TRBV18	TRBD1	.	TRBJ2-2	CASSQGTVNTGELFF	TGTGCCAGCTCACAAGGGACAGTAAACACCGGGGAGCTGTTTTTT
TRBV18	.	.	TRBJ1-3	CASSQRDSGNTIYF	TGTGCCAGCTCACAAAGGGACTCTGGAAACACCATATATTTT
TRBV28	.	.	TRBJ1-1	CASRGLRVAGNTEAFF	TGTGCCAGCAGGGGCCTTCGGGTGGCCGGGAACACTGAAGCTTTCTTT
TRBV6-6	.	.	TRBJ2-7	CASSYDRSYEQYF	TGTGCCAGCAGTTACGACCGTTCCTACGAGCAGTACTTC
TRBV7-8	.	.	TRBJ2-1	CASTSVGISYNEQFF	TGTGCCAGCACGTCGGTTGGAATCTCCTACAATGAGCAGTTCTTC
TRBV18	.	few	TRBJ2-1	CASSPQGNEQFF	TGTGCCAGCTCACCACAGGGGAATGAGCAGTTCTTC
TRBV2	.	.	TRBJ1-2	CASSGSQVLSGYTF	TGTGCCAGCAGTGGGAGTCAGGTTTTAAGTGGCTACACCTTC
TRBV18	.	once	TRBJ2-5	CASRRGEQETQYF	TGTGCCAGCCGAAGGGGGGAGCAAGAGACCCAGTACTTC
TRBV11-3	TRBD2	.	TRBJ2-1	CASSFRKAGGYNEQFF	TGTGCCAGCAGCTTTCGTAAAGCGGGAGGGTACAATGAGCAGTTCTTC
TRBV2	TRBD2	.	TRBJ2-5	CASSEETWLGGGAMETQYF	TGTGCCAGCAGTGAAGAAACGTGGTTAGGCGGGGGGGCCATGGAGACCCAGTACTTC
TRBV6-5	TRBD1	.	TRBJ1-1	CASSYSRQGLPEAFF	TGTGCCAGCAGTTACTCTCGACAGGGATTACCTGAAGCTTTCTTT
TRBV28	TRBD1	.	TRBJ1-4	CASRSRMGQGREKLFF	TGTGCCAGCAGATCAAGGATGGGACAGGGTAGGGAAAAACTGTTTTTT
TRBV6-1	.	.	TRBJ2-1	CASSEARQLPYNEQFF	TGTGCCAGCAGTGAAGCCCGACAGTTACCCTACAATGAGCAGTTCTTC